The 32 T cell receptor beta chains given below trace back to one sample, sequenced in a study of shared clonotypes between healthy human individuals. Some clones are missing from TCRdb's copy, which holds only in-frame ones; the method was immunoSEQ multiplex PCR. There are about 460,000 clones in the sample; approximately 77% occur only once, and 12% lies in the top ten. Material: PBMCs. These receptors all stem from a woman between 40 and 50 years old in good health. Some clones in this sample may be carry-over from other donors' samples.

This clone was seen a handful of times. This chain connects TRBV2 to TRBJ2-1; D is possibly TRBD1 (5 bases). Germline-derived CDR1 and CDR2 are SNHLY and FYNNEI. Trimming took off 6 bases at V and 2 bases at J, with 11 bases between the two ends. The CDR3 runs 14 residues. The CDR3 here is CASSPDSTYNEQFF. In DNA, the CDR3 is TGTGCCAGCAGCCCAGACAGCACCTACAATGAGCAGTTCTTC.

The chain employs TRBV4-3 and TRBJ2-3; TRBD1 is a possible D gene (5 bases). CDR3 length: 17 residues. V dropped 1 base and J dropped 6 bases, with 20 bases sitting between them. Per the germline V gene, CDR1 is LGHNA and CDR2 is YSLEER. The DNA of the CDR3 is TGCGCCAGCAGCCAAGGAACAGGAAGTAGAGAGTTGGATACGCAGTATTTT. Translation gives CASSQGTGSRELDTQYF.

The rearrangement joins TRBV5-6 to TRBJ2-3; 9 positions agree with TRBD2. Germline V gene lookup returns CDR1 SGHDT and CDR2 YYEEEE. CDR3 length equals 17 residues. The J segment lost 0 bases and the V segment lost 2 bases, leaving 7 bases of the junction unmatched. This CDR3 reads CASSLLAGITSTDTQYF. CDR3 DNA sequence: TGTGCCAGCAGCTTACTAGCGGGCATTACTAGCACAGATACGCAGTATTTT.

The gene calls are TRBV19 and TRBJ1-1; unclear D gene. The CDR3 has 13 amino acids. V was cut by 5 bases and J by 1 base, with 8 bases left in between. Germline V lookup: CDR1 LNHDA, CDR2 SQIVND (reference sequence). CDR3 sequence: CASSAARNTEAFF. DNA of the CDR3: TGTGCCAGTAGTGCGGCTCGGAACACTGAAGCTTTCTTT.

As to this clone: A far larger clone is a single base away, which makes a read error likely. The same CDR3 also results from other DNA sequences found in this sample. The rearrangement links TRBV19 to TRBJ2-7; no firm D call. The CDR3 sequence is 14 residues long. Germline V gene sequence: CDR1 LNHDA, CDR2 SQIVND (reference sequence). Here the CDR3 reads CASSISIGAYEQYF. CDR3 nucleotides: TGTGCTAGTAGTATAAGCATAGGAGCCTACGAGCAGTACTTC.

The chain combines TRBV4-1 with TRBJ2-1, with D maybe TRBD2 (6 bases). The CDR3 has 13 residues. CDR1 and CDR2 (germline): MGHRA, YSYEKL. Trimming removed 1 base at V and 10 bases at J, with 11 bases between. CDR3 bases: TGCGCCAGCAGCCAAGGTCGACTAGGGGAGCAGTTCTTC. Translating gives CASSQGRLGEQFF.

J is TRBJ1-2 and V is TRBV19; possibly TRBD1 for D (5 bases). Deletions cut 9 bases from V and 4 bases from J, with 15 bases between. CDR1 LNHDA and CDR2 SQIVND come from the germline V gene (reference sequence). The CDR3 covers 13 residues. The CDR3 region is CASQGAGGYGYTF. The CDR3 nucleotides are TGTGCCAGCCAGGGTGCGGGAGGCTATGGCTACACCTTC.

This chain's CDR3 is CASSWEGLAGAEQYF. In DNA, the CDR3 is TGTGCCAGCAGCTGGGAGGGACTAGCGGGAGCCGAGCAGTACTTC. The J gene is TRBJ2-7, the V gene TRBV5-5; 14 positions match TRBD2. This CDR3 region has 15 residues. From germline, CDR1 is SGHKS and CDR2 YYEKEE (reference sequence). J was trimmed by 6 bases and V by 3 bases; bases with no gene match: 5. The full variable domain, in which reference TRBV5-5 and TRBJ2-7 provide the parts outside the CDR3, is DAGVTQSPTHLIKTRGQQVTLRCSPISGHKSVSWYQQVLGQGPQFIFQYYEKEERGRGNFPDRFSARQFPNYSSELNVNALLLGDSALYLCASSWEGLAGAEQYFGPGTRLTVT.

This clone came up once. A read error is possible here, since a much larger clone lies one base away. The chain employs TRBV7-3 and TRBJ2-1, with D unclear. The V end was cut by 1 base, the J end by 5 bases, with 0 bases between. In germline, CDR1 is SGHTA, CDR2 FQGTGA. The CDR3 is 11 residues long. In nucleotides, the CDR3 is TGTGCCAGCAGCTTAAACAATGAGCAGTTCTTC. As protein: CASSLNNEQFF.

The chain is built from TRBV5-1 and TRBJ2-7, with 9 bases matching TRBD2. The CDR3 has 17 amino acids. Germline values: CDR1 SGHRS, CDR2 YFSETQ. Trimming removed 0 bases from V and 0 bases from J; junction bases left unmatched: 7. CDR3 nucleotide sequence: TGCGCCAGCAGCTTGGCAGCTCTAGCGGGGAGCTCCTACGAGCAGTACTTC. It specifies CASSLAALAGSSYEQYF.

On this clone: One end of the junction fails to match germline, which may point to a read error. The V call is TRBV10-2, the J call TRBJ1-1, with D possibly being TRBD1 (5 bases). From germline, CDR1 is WSHSY and CDR2 SAAADI. The CDR3 sequence is 14 residues long. CDR3 residues: CASRGGDVDTEALF. The DNA for the CDR3 is TGCGCCAGCAGGGGGGGGGATGTGGACACTGAAGCTCTCTTT.

The J gene is TRBJ2-7, the V gene TRBV6-5, with D perhaps assigned TRBD1 or TRBD2 (5 bases each). The germline V and J ends were trimmed by 6 bases and 3 bases, with 12 bases remaining between them. The CDR3 runs 13 residues. CDR1 MNHEY and CDR2 SVGAGI come from the germline V gene. For the CDR3, the DNA is TGTGCCAGCAGGCCGGGGCGAGGCTACGAGCAGTACTTC. This translates into CASRPGRGYEQYF.

This clone appeared a few times. This sequence joins TRBV4-3 and TRBJ1-2, with D possibly being TRBD1 (5 bases). In germline, CDR1 is LGHNA, CDR2 YSLEER. V lost 2 bases and J lost 8, with 18 bases in between. The CDR3 is made up of 15 amino acids. The CDR3 bases are TGCGCCAGCAGCCAATTAGGCCGGGGCCGGGGAGGCTACACCTTC. Its translation: CASSQLGRGRGGYTF.

V gene TRBV4-2 combines with J gene TRBJ1-5; D remains unclear. Germline V gene data show CDR1 as LGHNA and CDR2 as YNFKEQ. This CDR3 spans 16 amino acids. Between the trimmed V and J ends, which lost 1 base and 2 bases, there was a span of 12 bases. CDR3 nucleotides: TGTGCCAGCAGCCAAGTTTTGGGAGGCGGCAATCAGCCCCAGCATTTT. Its protein is CASSQVLGGGNQPQHF.

This chain joins TRBV5-1 and TRBJ2-2; possible D gene TRBD2, 6 bases. Germline CDR1 is SGHRS and CDR2 is YFSETQ. The CDR3 has 24 amino acids. Trimming shortened V by 0 bases and J by 5 bases, and 38 bases separated the two germline ends. Here the CDR3 reads CASSLGTREPRDSGRGWWTGELFF. CDR3 sequence (DNA): TGCGCCAGCAGCTTGGGGACTCGTGAACCCAGGGACTCAGGTCGGGGTTGGTGGACCGGGGAGCTGTTTTTT. The full variable domain, rest sourced from reference TRBV5-1 and TRBJ2-2, is KAGVTQTPRYLIKTRGQQVTLSCSPISGHRSVSWYQQTPGQGLQFLFEYFSETQRNKGNFPGRFSGRQFSNSRSEMNVSTLELGDSALYLCASSLGTREPRDSGRGWWTGELFFGEGSRLTVL.

In DNA form, the CDR3 reads TGTGCCTGGAGTGTGCCTAGCGGGAGGGCCCGTTCAGTGTTCTTC. Protein product: CAWSVPSGRARSVFF. The gene calls are TRBV30 and TRBJ2-1; 12 bases line up with TRBD2. Germline CDR1 is GTSNPN and CDR2 is SVGIG (reference sequence). J lost 15 bases, V lost 0 bases, and 12 bases had no gene match. The CDR3 has 15 residues.

This clone occurred once. The J gene is TRBJ1-1, the V gene TRBV9; a weak D match, TRBD1 (6 bases). This CDR3 is built from 17 residues. The germline V gene has CDR1 SGDLS and CDR2 YYNGEE. The V gene lost 3 bases and the J gene lost 3 bases, with 21 bases spanning the gap. CDR3 residues: CASSADIGWRGDTEAFF. CDR3 DNA: TGTGCCAGCAGCGCCGACATTGGTTGGAGGGGGGACACTGAAGCTTTCTTT.

This sequence joins TRBV10-2 and TRBJ2-3, with TRBD2 matching over 9 bases. Germline V gene sequence: CDR1 WSHSY, CDR2 SAAADI. This CDR3 is built from 15 residues. V trimming: 10 bases; J trimming: 14 bases; junction bases outside the gene matches: 22. The CDR3 DNA reads as TGCGCCACCCAGGGAGCGGGAGGTTGGCGGAGGGGTTCGTATTTT. Protein: CATQGAGGWRRGSYF.

The gene calls are TRBV7-2 and TRBJ2-5; TRBD1 might be the D (7 bases). Per the germline V gene, CDR1 is SGHTA and CDR2 is FQGNSA. This CDR3 is 14 amino acids long. V dropped 1 base and J dropped 5 bases, with 11 bases sitting between them. The CDR3 reads CASSLGGGGETQYF. CDR3 coding DNA: TGTGCCAGCAGCTTAGGTGGAGGGGGCGAGACCCAGTACTTC.

This clone was seen ten or more times. The chain carries TRBV7-8 and TRBJ2-7; D is undetermined. The V gene lost 0 bases and the J gene lost 3 bases, with 6 bases spanning the gap. The length of the CDR3 is 13 residues. CDR1 is SGHVS, CDR2 FQNEAQ, per germline. The CDR3 loop reads CASSLAPYYEQYF. The CDR3 DNA reads as TGTGCCAGCAGCTTAGCCCCATACTACGAGCAGTACTTC.

A note on this clone: The identical CDR3 is also encoded by other nucleotide sequences in the sample. The CDR3 loop reads CASSLGGWSTDTQYF. Written as DNA, the CDR3 is TGCGCCAGCAGTTTAGGAGGTTGGAGCACAGATACGCAGTATTTT. The chain employs TRBV5-1 and TRBJ2-3; D is possibly TRBD2 (5 bases). The germline V and J ends were trimmed by 5 bases and 0 bases, with 13 bases remaining between them. Per germline, CDR1 SGHRS and CDR2 YFSETQ. The CDR3 length is 15 residues.

V and J are TRBV4-3 and TRBJ1-1; no reliable D call. Germline V gives CDR1 LGHNA, CDR2 YSLEER. V shed 2 bases and J shed 5 bases, with 15 bases lying between them. The CDR3 runs to 15 residues. The CDR3 loop is CASSQLVPGRTEAFF. For the CDR3, the DNA is TGCGCCAGCAGCCAACTCGTCCCGGGTCGGACTGAAGCTTTCTTT.

This clone was observed a single time. This is likely an artifact of a read error, given a far larger clone one base away. The sample carries other DNA sequences with the same CDR3. The chain joins TRBV15 to TRBJ1-2, with unresolved D. CDR1 is LNHNV and CDR2 is YYDKDF in the germline V gene (reference sequence). This CDR3 spans 16 amino acids. The CDR3 bases are TGCGCCACCAGCCTTCGAAAGACGAGCCTACCATATGGCTACACCTTC. It codes for CATSLRKTSLPYGYTF.

This chain links TRBV4-1 with TRBJ1-1, with TRBD1 matching over 8 bases. V trimming: 5 bases; J trimming: 12 bases; junction bases outside the gene matches: 8. Germline lookup yields CDR1 MGHRA and CDR2 YSYEKL. The CDR3 covers 12 residues. The CDR3 loop reads CASSYRTGRTFF. Written as DNA, the CDR3 is TGCGCCAGCAGCTACCGGACAGGGAGGACTTTCTTT.

V is TRBV9 and J is TRBJ2-7; D gene unclear. The V end lost 0 bases, the J end lost 3 bases, and 7 bases lay between the germline ends. Germline CDR1 is SGDLS and CDR2 is YYNGEE. This CDR3 is 13 amino acids long. The CDR3 reads CASSVDGSYEQYF. CDR3 nucleotide sequence: TGTGCCAGCAGCGTAGACGGCAGCTACGAGCAGTACTTC.

The rearrangement uses TRBV5-6 and TRBJ2-1; D uncertain. Germline CDR1 reads SGHDT; CDR2 reads YYEEEE. The CDR3 spans 16 residues. V lost 2 bases, J lost 2 bases, and 14 bases lay in between. The chain's CDR3 is CASSFRLGSAYNEQFF. In DNA, the CDR3 is TGTGCCAGCAGCTTCCGGTTGGGGTCTGCCTACAATGAGCAGTTCTTC.

The V call is TRBV11-2, the J call TRBJ2-2; 10 nucleotides agree with TRBD2. Trimming took 6 bases from V and 6 from J; bases not matched to a gene: 4. The germline gives CDR1 SGHAT, CDR2 FQNNGV. The CDR3 has 14 residues. DNA of the CDR3: TGTGCCAGCAGAATAGCGGGAGGACCCGGGGAGCTGTTTTTT. Translating it yields CASRIAGGPGELFF.

To note about this clone: This sequence may be a read error, since a much larger clone differs from it by one base. The CDR3 loop is CASRTTGANTPLHF. DNA of the CDR3: TGTGCCAGCAGGACGACCGGGGCCAATACACCCCTCCACTTT. V and J are TRBV28 and TRBJ1-6; weak D call: TRBD1 (5 bases). The germline V gene encodes CDR1 MDHEN and CDR2 SYDVKM. Trimming left V 6 bases short and J 11 bases short, with 17 bases between. There are 14 residues in the CDR3. The whole variable domain, remainder taken from reference TRBV28 and TRBJ1-6, is DVKVTQSSRYLVKRTGEKVFLECVQDMDHENMFWYRQDPGLGLRLIYFSYDVKMKEKGDIPEGYSVSREKKERFSLILESASTNQTSMYLCASRTTGANTPLHFGNGTRLTVT.

This chain uses TRBV6-6 with TRBJ1-6, with TRBD1 identical over 10 bases. Per germline, CDR1 MNHNY and CDR2 SVGAGI (reference sequence). This CDR3 region has 14 residues. The V segment lost 5 bases and the J segment 10 bases; nucleotides outside the gene matches: 5. The CDR3 nucleotides are TGTGCCAGCAGTCTACGGGACAGGGGATCACCCCTCCACTTT. Protein product: CASSLRDRGSPLHF.

This rearrangement joins TRBV4-2 to TRBJ2-7, with 7 bases fitting TRBD2. This CDR3 is built from 16 residues. CDR1 is LGHNA, CDR2 YNFKEQ, per germline. V dropped 0 bases and J dropped 3; count of bases not matched to a gene: 8. CDR3 protein: CASSQDQGLLDYEQYF. The CDR3 nucleotides are TGTGCCAGCAGCCAAGACCAGGGACTACTTGACTACGAGCAGTACTTC.

The chain couples TRBV7-2 to TRBJ2-1, with 7 bases lining up with TRBD2. Germline trimming cut 5 bases from V and 5 bases from J; bases unmatched to any gene: 9. This CDR3 is built from 15 residues. Germline values: CDR1 SGHTA, CDR2 FQGNSA. The CDR3 sequence: CASSLRLAAHNEQFF. The CDR3 coding sequence is TGTGCCAGCAGCCTCCGACTAGCAGCACACAATGAGCAGTTCTTC.

Of note for this clone: This likely traces to a read error, being one base from a far larger clone. The sample holds other DNA sequences that translate to the same CDR3. J is TRBJ2-7 and V is TRBV28; 9 bases match TRBD1. Germline V gene data show CDR1 as MDHEN and CDR2 as SYDVKM. CDR3 length: 15 amino acids. CDR3 DNA sequence: TGTGCCAGTAGTTTACTCTCGACAGGGGGGGATGAGCAGTACTTC. Translation gives CASSLLSTGGDEQYF.